This is a list of T cell receptor beta chains from one sample in a study of T cells in localized non-small cell lung cancer. Assay: immunoSEQ multiplex PCR; the TCRdb copy retains only in-frame clones and omits some. The sample lists about 20,000 clones; around nine tenths were seen once. The sequences come from peripheral blood, collected before any cancer treatment. These receptors all come from a man between 40 and 75 years old with stage I lung adenocarcinoma. Each CDR3 is given with its conserved first and last residue. The D gene is left open where the match is weak. Only part of the rows carry a size: once, few, many, or a class if the clone is expanded.

.	TRBV28	TRBD2	TRBJ2-1	CASSRASGGSYEQFF	TGTGCCAGCAGCCGCGCTAGCGGGGGGTCTTATGAGCAGTTCTTC
once	TRBV5-1	.	TRBJ1-1	CASSSERTAFNTEAFF	TGCGCCAGCAGCTCCGAACGGACAGCCTTTAACACTGAAGCTTTCTTT
.	TRBV19	TRBD1	TRBJ1-5	CASSDSGGNQPQHF	TGTGCCAGTAGCGATTCAGGGGGAAATCAGCCCCAGCATTTT
.	TRBV7-9	TRBD2	TRBJ2-7	CASSSGLAGREQYF	TGTGCCAGCAGCTCGGGACTAGCGGGACGTGAGCAGTACTTC
.	TRBV7-9	.	TRBJ1-2	CASSLGGSYTF	TGTGCCAGCAGCTTGGGCGGAAGCTACACCTTC
.	TRBV4-1	TRBD1	TRBJ2-7	CASSQTGTGRSYEQYF	TGCGCCAGCAGCCAAACCGGGACAGGGCGCTCCTACGAGCAGTACTTC
few	TRBV10-2	.	TRBJ2-5	CASSDETQYF	TGCGCCAGCAGTGACGAGACCCAGTACTTC
.	TRBV28	.	TRBJ2-7	CASSSGNEQYF	TGTGCCAGCAGTTCAGGGAACGAGCAGTACTTC
.	TRBV14	.	TRBJ1-2	CASSRGAYGYTF	TGTGCCAGCAGCCGAGGGGCCTATGGCTACACCTTC
.	TRBV5-1	.	TRBJ2-1	CASSLDSSDTGQFF	TGCGCCAGCAGCTTGGATTCTAGCGACACTGGGCAGTTCTTC
once	TRBV27	.	TRBJ2-2	CASSTQTLENTGELFF	TGTGCCAGCAGTACCCAAACACTAGAGAACACCGGGGAGCTGTTTTTT
.	TRBV4-2	.	TRBJ1-4	CASSHGRENEKLFF	TGTGCCAGCAGCCACGGCAGAGAGAATGAAAAACTGTTTTTT
.	TRBV5-1	.	TRBJ2-3	CASSQSEGGSTDTQYF	TGCGCCAGCAGCCAAAGTGAGGGGGGGAGCACAGATACGCAGTATTTT
.	TRBV7-6	TRBD2	TRBJ2-3	CASSLTLAGGGEKDTQYF	TGTGCCAGCAGCTTAACCCTAGCGGGGGGGGGCGAAAAAGATACGCAGTATTTT
once	TRBV4-1	.	TRBJ1-2	CASSQVANYGYTF	TGCGCCAGCAGCCAAGTGGCTAACTATGGCTACACCTTC
.	TRBV7-9	.	TRBJ2-5	CASSGWDTGRQETQYF	TGTGCCAGCAGCGGGTGGGACACCGGGAGGCAAGAGACCCAGTACTTC
.	TRBV14	.	TRBJ2-2	CASSQELGGIGELFF	TGTGCCAGCAGCCAAGAACTTGGTGGGATCGGGGAGCTGTTTTTT
few	TRBV4-1	.	TRBJ1-1	CASSQGGRLNTEAFF	TGCGCCAGCAGCCAAGGCGGACGCCTGAACACTGAAGCTTTCTTT
.	TRBV5-1	.	TRBJ2-7	CASSFGDAYEQYF	TGCGCCAGCAGCTTCGGGGATGCCTACGAGCAGTACTTC
.	TRBV6-1	.	TRBJ2-3	CATCFGGDSDTQYF	TGTGCCACCTGTTTTGGAGGGGATTCAGATACGCAGTATTTT
.	TRBV30	.	TRBJ2-3	CAWSVASGGQDTQYF	TGTGCCTGGAGTGTGGCTAGTGGGGGGCAAGATACGCAGTATTTT
.	TRBV6-1	TRBD1	TRBJ1-2	CASQGQGAHYGYTF	TGTGCCAGCCAAGGACAGGGGGCTCACTATGGCTACACCTTC
.	TRBV6-5	.	TRBJ2-1	CATCRDLSYNEQFF	TGTGCCACTTGCCGGGACCTATCCTACAATGAGCAGTTCTTC
few	TRBV30	.	TRBJ1-1	CAWSTGSNTEAFF	TGTGCCTGGAGTACGGGCAGTAACACTGAAGCTTTCTTT
.	TRBV7-3	.	TRBJ2-1	CASSSGNEQFF	TGTGCCAGCAGCTCAGGCAATGAGCAGTTCTTC
.	TRBV5-1	.	TRBJ2-1	CASSLAHGNEQFF	TGCGCCAGCAGCTTGGCCCACGGGAATGAGCAGTTCTTC
.	TRBV21-1	.	TRBJ1-4	CASSKAPYVAGPATNEKLFF	TGTGCCAGCAGCAAAGCGCCTTACGTGGCAGGACCTGCAACTAATGAAAAACTGTTTTTT
few	TRBV28	.	TRBJ1-1	CASSLETRGTEAFF	TGTGCCAGCAGTTTGGAGACGAGGGGCACTGAAGCTTTCTTT
.	TRBV27	.	TRBJ1-1	CASSFVGGTEAFF	TGTGCCAGCAGTTTTGTGGGAGGGACTGAAGCTTTCTTT
.	TRBV5-1	TRBD1	TRBJ2-5	CASSTRTGGPQETQYF	TGCGCCAGCAGCACCCGGACAGGCGGACCACAAGAGACCCAGTACTTC
.	TRBV10-1	.	TRBJ2-1	CASTAGGKMGRNEQFF	TGCGCCAGCACAGCAGGAGGGAAAATGGGACGAAATGAGCAGTTCTTC
.	TRBV2	.	TRBJ1-4	CASSVSGSENEKLFF	TGTGCCAGCAGTGTATCGGGCAGCGAGAATGAAAAACTGTTTTTT
.	TRBV27	.	TRBJ2-7	CASSLVGGSYEQYF	TGTGCCAGCAGTCTGGTAGGGGGTTCCTACGAGCAGTACTTC
.	TRBV5-1	TRBD1	TRBJ1-1	CASSSLQGTNTEAFF	TGCGCCAGCAGCTCATTACAGGGGACGAACACTGAAGCTTTCTTT
.	TRBV7-2	TRBD2	TRBJ2-3	CASSLRRGVSTDTQYF	TGTGCCAGCAGCTTAAGACGGGGGGTTAGCACAGATACGCAGTATTTT
.	TRBV27	.	TRBJ2-7	CASGTNRATGAYEQYF	TGTGCCAGCGGTACTAACCGGGCCACGGGAGCCTACGAGCAGTACTTC
.	TRBV14	.	TRBJ2-1	CASSQDATLGRAYNEQFF	TGTGCCAGCAGCCAAGATGCCACCCTTGGAAGGGCCTACAATGAGCAGTTCTTC
.	TRBV18	TRBD2	TRBJ2-2	CASSPLAGGWTGELFF	TGTGCCAGCTCACCTCTAGCGGGAGGCTGGACCGGGGAGCTGTTTTTT
.	TRBV30	.	TRBJ1-1	CAWKGTQGVNTEAFF	TGTGCCTGGAAGGGGACACAAGGGGTGAACACTGAAGCTTTCTTT
.	TRBV4-1	.	TRBJ2-6	CASSPWSGANVLTF	TGCGCCAGCAGCCCCTGGTCTGGGGCCAACGTCCTGACTTTC
few	TRBV19	.	TRBJ1-4	CASTQHPSLGGGKLFF	TGTGCCAGTACCCAACACCCCTCGCTGGGCGGTGGAAAACTGTTTTTT
.	TRBV14	.	TRBJ1-1	CASSQTSTEAFF	TGTGCCAGCAGCCAAACCTCCACTGAAGCTTTCTTT
few	TRBV5-6	TRBD2	TRBJ2-5	CASSLDLAGEETQYF	TGTGCCAGCAGCTTGGACCTAGCGGGGGAAGAGACCCAGTACTTC
.	TRBV6-1	TRBD1	TRBJ1-2	CASRRLGQLNYGYTF	TGTGCCAGCAGAAGACTGGGACAGCTGAACTATGGCTACACCTTC
.	TRBV6-5	.	TRBJ1-2	CASSYLGGYTF	TGTGCCAGCAGTTACTTGGGCGGCTACACCTTC
.	TRBV30	.	TRBJ1-2	CAWSVQPDYGYTF	TGTGCCTGGAGTGTACAGCCCGATTATGGCTACACCTTC